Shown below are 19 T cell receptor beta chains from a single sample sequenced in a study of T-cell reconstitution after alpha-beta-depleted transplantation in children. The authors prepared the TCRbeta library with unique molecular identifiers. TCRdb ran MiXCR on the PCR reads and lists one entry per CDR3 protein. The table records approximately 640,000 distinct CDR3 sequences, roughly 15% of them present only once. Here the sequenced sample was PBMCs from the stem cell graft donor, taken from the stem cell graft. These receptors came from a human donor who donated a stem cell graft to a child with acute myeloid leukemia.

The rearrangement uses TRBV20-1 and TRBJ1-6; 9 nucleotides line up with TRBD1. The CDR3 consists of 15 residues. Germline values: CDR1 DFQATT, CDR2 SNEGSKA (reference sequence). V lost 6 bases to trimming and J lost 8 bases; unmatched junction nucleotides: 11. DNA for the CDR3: TGCAGTGCCCTAGATCAACAGGGGGCAGATTCACCCCTCCACTTT. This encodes CSALDQQGADSPLHF.

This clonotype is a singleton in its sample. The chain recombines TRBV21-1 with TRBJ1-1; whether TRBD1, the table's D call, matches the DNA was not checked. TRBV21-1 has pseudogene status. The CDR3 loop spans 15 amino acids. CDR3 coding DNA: TGTGCCAGCAGCTCTTGGACAGGGAAGTTGTACCAAGCTTTCTTT. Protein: CASSSWTGKLYQAFF.

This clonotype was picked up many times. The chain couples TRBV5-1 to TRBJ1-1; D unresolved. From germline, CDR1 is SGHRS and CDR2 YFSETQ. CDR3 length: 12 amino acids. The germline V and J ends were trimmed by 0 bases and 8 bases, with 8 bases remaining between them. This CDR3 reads CASSLDGWEAFF. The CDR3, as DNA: TGCGCCAGCAGCTTGGACGGGTGGGAAGCTTTCTTT.

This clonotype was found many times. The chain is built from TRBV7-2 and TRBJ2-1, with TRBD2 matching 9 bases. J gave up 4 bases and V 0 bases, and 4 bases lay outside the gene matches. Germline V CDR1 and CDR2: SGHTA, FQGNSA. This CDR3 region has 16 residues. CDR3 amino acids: CASSLAIAGAYNEQFF. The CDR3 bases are TGTGCCAGCAGCTTAGCCATAGCGGGGGCGTACAATGAGCAGTTCTTC.

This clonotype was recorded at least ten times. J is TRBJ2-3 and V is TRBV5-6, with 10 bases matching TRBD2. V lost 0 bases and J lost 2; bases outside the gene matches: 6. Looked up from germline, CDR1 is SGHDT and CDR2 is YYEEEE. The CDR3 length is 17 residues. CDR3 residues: CASSLELAGALTDTQYF. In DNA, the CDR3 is TGTGCCAGCAGCTTGGAGCTAGCGGGGGCCCTCACAGATACGCAGTATTTT.

The chain's CDR3 is CASRPDWIETQYF. The CDR3 nucleotides are TGTGCCAGCAGACCGGACTGGATAGAGACCCAGTACTTC. The rearrangement links TRBV12-3 or TRBV12-4 to TRBJ2-5, with D perhaps matching TRBD2 (5 bases). The CDR3 length is 13 residues. Trimming shortened V by 6 bases and J by 4 bases, and 12 bases separated the two germline ends.

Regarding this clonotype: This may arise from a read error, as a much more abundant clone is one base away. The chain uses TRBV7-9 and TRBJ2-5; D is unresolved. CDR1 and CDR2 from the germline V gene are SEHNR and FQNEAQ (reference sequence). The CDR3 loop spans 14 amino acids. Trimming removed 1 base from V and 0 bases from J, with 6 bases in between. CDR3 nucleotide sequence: TGTGCCAGCAGCTTAGTAGACTACCAAGAGACCCAGTACTTC. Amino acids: CASSLVDYQETQYF.

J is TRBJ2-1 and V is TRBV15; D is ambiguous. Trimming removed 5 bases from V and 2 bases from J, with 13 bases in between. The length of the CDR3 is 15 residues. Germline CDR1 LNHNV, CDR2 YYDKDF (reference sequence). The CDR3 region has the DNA TGTGCCACCAGCGCGTTGAGTTCAGCCTACAATGAGCAGTTCTTC. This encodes CATSALSSAYNEQFF.

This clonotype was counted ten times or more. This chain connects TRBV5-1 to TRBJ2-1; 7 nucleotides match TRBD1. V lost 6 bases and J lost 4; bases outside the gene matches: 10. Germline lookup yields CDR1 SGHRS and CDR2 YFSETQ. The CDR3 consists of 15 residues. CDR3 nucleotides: TGCGCCAGCATGACCTCGGGACAGCCATACAATGAGCAGTTCTTC. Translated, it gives CASMTSGQPYNEQFF.

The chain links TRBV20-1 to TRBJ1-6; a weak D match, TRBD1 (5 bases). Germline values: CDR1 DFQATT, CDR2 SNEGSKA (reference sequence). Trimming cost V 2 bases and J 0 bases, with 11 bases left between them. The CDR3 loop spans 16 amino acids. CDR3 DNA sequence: TGCAGTGCTAGAATGGGACGGAGCTCCTATAATTCACCCCTCCACTTT. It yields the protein CSARMGRSSYNSPLHF.

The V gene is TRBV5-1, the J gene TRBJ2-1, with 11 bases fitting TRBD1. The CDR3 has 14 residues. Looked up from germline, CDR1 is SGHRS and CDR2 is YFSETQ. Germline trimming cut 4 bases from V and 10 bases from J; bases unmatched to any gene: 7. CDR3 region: CASSAGQGAREQFF. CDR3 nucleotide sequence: TGCGCCAGCAGCGCAGGACAGGGGGCGAGGGAGCAGTTCTTC.

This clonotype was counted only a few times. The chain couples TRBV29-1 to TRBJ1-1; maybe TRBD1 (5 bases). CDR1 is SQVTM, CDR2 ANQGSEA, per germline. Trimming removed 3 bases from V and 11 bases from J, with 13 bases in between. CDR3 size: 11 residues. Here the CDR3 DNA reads TGCAGCGTTGACTCCGGCAGGGTGGCTTTCTTT. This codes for CSVDSGRVAFF.

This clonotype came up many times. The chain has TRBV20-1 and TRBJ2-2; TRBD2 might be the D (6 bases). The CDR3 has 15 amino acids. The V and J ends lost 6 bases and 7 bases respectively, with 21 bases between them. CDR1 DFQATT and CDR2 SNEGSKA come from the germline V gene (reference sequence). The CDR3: CSALAGQGRVGELFF. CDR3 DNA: TGCAGTGCCCTGGCGGGGCAGGGTCGGGTCGGGGAGCTGTTTTTT.

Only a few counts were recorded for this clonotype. CDR3 bases: TGCAGTGCCACTGCGCATTCGGGTGGCACTGAAGCTTTCTTT. Translation: CSATAHSGGTEAFF. The rearrangement links TRBV20-1 to TRBJ1-1, with no clear D. The V gene lost 6 bases and the J gene lost 4 bases, with 18 bases spanning the gap. Germline assignment: CDR1 DFQATT and CDR2 SNEGSKA (reference sequence). CDR3 length equals 14 residues.

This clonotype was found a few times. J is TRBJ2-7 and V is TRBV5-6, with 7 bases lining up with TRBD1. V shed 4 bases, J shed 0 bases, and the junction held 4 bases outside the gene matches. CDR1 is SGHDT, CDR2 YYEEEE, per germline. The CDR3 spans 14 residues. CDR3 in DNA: TGTGCCAGCAGCCCGGGACAGTTCTCCTACGAGCAGTACTTC. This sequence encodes CASSPGQFSYEQYF.

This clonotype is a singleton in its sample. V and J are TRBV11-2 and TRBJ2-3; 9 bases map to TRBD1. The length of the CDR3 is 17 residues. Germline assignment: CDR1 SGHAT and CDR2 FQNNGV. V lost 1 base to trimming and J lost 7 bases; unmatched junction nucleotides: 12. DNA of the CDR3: TGTGCCAGCAGCTTAGGAGTTAGGGACAGGGCGTCATATACGCAGTATTTT. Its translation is CASSLGVRDRASYTQYF.

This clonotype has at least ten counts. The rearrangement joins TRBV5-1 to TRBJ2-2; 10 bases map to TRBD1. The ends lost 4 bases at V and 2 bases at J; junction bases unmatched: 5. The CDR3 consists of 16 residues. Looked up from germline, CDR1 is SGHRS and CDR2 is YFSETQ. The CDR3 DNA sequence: TGCGCCAGCAGCACCGGGACAGGGGCCAACACCGGGGAGCTGTTTTTT. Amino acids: CASSTGTGANTGELFF.

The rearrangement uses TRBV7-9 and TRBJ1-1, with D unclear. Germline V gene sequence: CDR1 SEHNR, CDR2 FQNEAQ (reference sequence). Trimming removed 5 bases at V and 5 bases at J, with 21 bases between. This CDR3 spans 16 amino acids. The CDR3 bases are TGTGCCAGCAGCCCGGACGGACGGTTTGTACGGACTGAAGCTTTCTTT. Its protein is CASSPDGRFVRTEAFF. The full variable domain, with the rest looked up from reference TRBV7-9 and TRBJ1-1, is DTGVSQNPRHKITKRGQNVTFRCDPISEHNRLYWYRQTLGQGPEFLTYFQNEAQLEKSRLLSDRFSAERPKGSFSTLEIQRTEQGDSAMYLCASSPDGRFVRTEAFFGQGTRLTVV.

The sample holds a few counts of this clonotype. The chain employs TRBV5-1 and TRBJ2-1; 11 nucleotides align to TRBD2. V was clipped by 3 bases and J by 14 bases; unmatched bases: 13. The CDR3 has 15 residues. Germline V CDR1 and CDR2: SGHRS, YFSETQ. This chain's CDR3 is CASSSDRLAGGQEFF. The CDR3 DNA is TGCGCCAGCAGCTCGGACCGTCTAGCGGGGGGACAGGAGTTCTTC.